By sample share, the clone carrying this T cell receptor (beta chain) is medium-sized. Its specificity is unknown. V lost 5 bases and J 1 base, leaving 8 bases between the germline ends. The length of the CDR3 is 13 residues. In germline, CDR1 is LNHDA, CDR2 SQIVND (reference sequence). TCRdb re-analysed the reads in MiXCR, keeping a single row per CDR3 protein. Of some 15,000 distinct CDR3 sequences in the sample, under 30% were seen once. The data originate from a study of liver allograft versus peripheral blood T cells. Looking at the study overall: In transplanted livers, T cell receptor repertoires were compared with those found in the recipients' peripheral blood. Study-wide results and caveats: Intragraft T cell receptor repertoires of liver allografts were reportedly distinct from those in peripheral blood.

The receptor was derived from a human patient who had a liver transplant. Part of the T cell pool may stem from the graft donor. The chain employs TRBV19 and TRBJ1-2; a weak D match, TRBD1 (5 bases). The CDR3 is CASSSDSNYGYTF. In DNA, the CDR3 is TGTGCCAGTAGTTCTGACAGTAACTATGGCTACACCTTC.